The clone carrying this TCR beta chain was detected only a few times. What it binds is unknown. The data originate from a study of response to subunit inactivated influenza vaccine. General study findings and limits: It was suggested by the authors that few new T cells are recruited by each seasonal influenza vaccination.

TCRdb itself ran the RT-PCR reads through MiXCR, one entry per CDR3 protein. The sample carries more than 600,000 distinct CDR3 sequences, around 20% recorded once. V was trimmed by 0 bases and J by 1 base, leaving 9 bases between them. This CDR3 spans 15 amino acids. The germline CDR1 and CDR2 sequences are ENHRY and SYGVKD. The TCR comes from a man aged 50 to 60 who received an inactivated influenza vaccine. The chain is built from TRBV10-3 and TRBJ2-5; tentatively, D is TRBD2 (7 bases). Here the sequenced sample was PBMCs from blood, taken 5 days after vaccination. CDR3 in amino acids: CAISESGGAQETQYF. CDR3 DNA sequence: TGTGCCATCAGTGAGTCGGGGGGGGCCCAAGAGACCCAGTACTTC.